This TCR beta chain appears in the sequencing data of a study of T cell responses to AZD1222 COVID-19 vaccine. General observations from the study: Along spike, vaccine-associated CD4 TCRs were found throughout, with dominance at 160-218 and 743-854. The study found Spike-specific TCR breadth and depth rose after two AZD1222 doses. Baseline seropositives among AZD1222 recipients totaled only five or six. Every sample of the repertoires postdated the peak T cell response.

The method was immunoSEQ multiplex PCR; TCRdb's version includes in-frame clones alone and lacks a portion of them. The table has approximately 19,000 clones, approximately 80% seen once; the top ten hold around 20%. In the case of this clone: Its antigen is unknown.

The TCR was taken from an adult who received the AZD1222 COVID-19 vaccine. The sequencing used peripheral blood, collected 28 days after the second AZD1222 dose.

The CDR3 nucleotides are TGTGCCAGCCGGGGAGCGGGAAAAGGTGAGCAGTTCTTC. Its protein is CASRGAGKGEQFF. The V gene is TRBV12-3 or TRBV12-4, the J gene TRBJ2-1; the match to TRBD2 covers 7 bases. J lost 9 bases, V lost 8 bases, and 10 bases had no gene match. CDR3 length: 13 amino acids.